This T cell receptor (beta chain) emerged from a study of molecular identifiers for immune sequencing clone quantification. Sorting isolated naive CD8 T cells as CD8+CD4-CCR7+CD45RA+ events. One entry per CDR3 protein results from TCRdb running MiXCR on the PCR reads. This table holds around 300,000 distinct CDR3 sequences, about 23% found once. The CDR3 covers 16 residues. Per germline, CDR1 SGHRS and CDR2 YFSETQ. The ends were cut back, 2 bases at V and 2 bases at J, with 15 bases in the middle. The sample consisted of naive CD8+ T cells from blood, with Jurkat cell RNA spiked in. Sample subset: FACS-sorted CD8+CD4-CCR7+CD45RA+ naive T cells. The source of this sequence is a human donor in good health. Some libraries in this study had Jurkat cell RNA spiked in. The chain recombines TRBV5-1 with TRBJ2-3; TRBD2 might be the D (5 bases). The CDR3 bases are TGCGCCAGCAGCTTCGTCCAGCCCGGGGTCACAGATACGCAGTATTTT. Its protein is CASSFVQPGVTDTQYF. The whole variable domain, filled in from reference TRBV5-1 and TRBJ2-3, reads KAGVTQTPRYLIKTRGQQVTLSCSPISGHRSVSWYQQTPGQGLQFLFEYFSETQRNKGNFPGRFSGRQFSNSRSEMNVSTLELGDSALYLCASSFVQPGVTDTQYFGPGTRLTVL.